One T cell receptor (beta chain) is described in this entry. The antigen remains undetermined. This record comes from a study of T cell responses to AZD1222 COVID-19 vaccine. Notes on the study in general: The CD4 TCRs associated with vaccination extended across spike and predominated at 160-218 and 743-854. Increases in Spike-specific TCR breadth and depth were seen after two AZD1222 doses. Repertoire sampling occurred only after the peak T cell response. The donor group comprised mostly white British people and more females; the analysis possibly underestimated clonal diversity.

Assay used: immunoSEQ multiplex PCR; TCRdb lists only in-frame clones, some missing. The sample comprises roughly 58,000 clones, approximately 85% of which are singletons, and approximately 20% rests with the top ten. The CDR3 consists of 16 residues. CDR1 WSHSY and CDR2 SAAADI come from the germline V gene. Trimming took off 2 bases at V and 4 bases at J, with 15 bases between the two ends. The sequence was obtained from an adult in good health. The chain joins TRBV10-2 to TRBJ1-5, with D perhaps matching TRBD1 (5 bases). Sequencing was performed on peripheral blood, taken on day 0 of MenACWY control vaccination. The CDR3 is CASSETDHEGNQPQHF. In nucleotides, the CDR3 is TGCGCCAGCAGTGAGACGGACCATGAGGGGAATCAGCCCCAGCATTTT.